This record concerns one T cell receptor (beta chain) sequence. These data come from a study of blood T cells in healthy people across ages. Trimming pared 4 bases from V and 1 base from J, leaving 10 bases between. In germline, CDR1 is SQVTM, CDR2 ANQGSEA. The CDR3 totals 13 residues. Next came a second PCR, run for about 6 to 11 cycles, which used a sample-barcoded 5' primer along with a J-beta primer mix. TCRdb fed the 5' RACE reads into MiXCR, producing one record per CDR3 protein. Of about 1.1 million distinct CDR3 sequences listed, roughly two fifths are singletons. The chain links TRBV29-1 to TRBJ1-1; a weak D match, TRBD1 (5 bases). The receptor was isolated from a man between 18 and 35 years old in good health. Sequenced material: blood. The CDR3 protein is CSVVTGGNTEAFF. In DNA form, the CDR3 reads TGCAGCGTTGTTACGGGGGGGAACACTGAAGCTTTCTTT.